This T cell receptor beta chain derives from a study of CD8 T cells in Susac syndrome. For the study at large: Patients with Susac syndrome, at blood draw, were therapy-naive, on corticosteroids, or on intravenous immunoglobulin alone.

Negative isolation was applied to CD8+ and CD4+ T cells, and FACS enrichment was applied to TEMRA cells. Reverse transcription of roughly 0.5 to 1 ug RNA used random hexamers. Multiplex immunoSEQ PCR targeted 54 Vbeta and 13 Jbeta TCR beta segments. Via MiXCR, TCRdb re-called the immunoSEQ multiplex PCR reads, giving one row per CDR3 protein. The sample has about 160,000 distinct CDR3 sequences; about 96% are singletons. CDR1 and CDR2 (germline): DFQATT, SNEGSKA (reference sequence). CDR3 length: 14 residues. The germline V and J ends were trimmed by 0 bases and 2 bases, with 10 bases remaining between them.

The TCR was taken from a human donor with Susac syndrome. Sequences were obtained from CD4+ T cells from PBMCs. The chain joins TRBV20-1 to TRBJ1-2; no definite D call. In DNA form, the CDR3 reads TGCAGTGCTAGAGAGCGGGCTTTAAACTATGGCTACACCTTC. This translates into CSARERALNYGYTF.